These T cell receptor beta chains were read from a single sample in a study of identical twins. TCRdb analysed the 5' RACE reads with MiXCR anew, one entry per CDR3 protein. The sample contains around 220,000 distinct CDR3 sequences, about 10% of which appear only once. Sample: memory T cells sorted from blood. These receptors all stem from a man aged 50 to 59 in good health. Both conserved end residues are part of each CDR3.

J | V | CDR3
TRBJ2-3 | TRBV10-3 | CAIKVDLASTDTQYF
TRBJ2-7 | TRBV28 | CASNTNLEQYF
TRBJ1-5 | TRBV28 | CASSLRQSPQHF
TRBJ1-6 | TRBV27 | CASTYRVGVMDSPLHF
TRBJ1-2 | TRBV3-1 | CASSPGREAGGYTF
TRBJ2-4 | TRBV20-1 | CSAGGGLAKNIQYF
TRBJ2-7 | TRBV3-1 | CASSQDLERTSGDYEQYF
TRBJ2-7 | TRBV12-3/TRBV12-4 | CASSLGLGEQYF
TRBJ2-3 | TRBV30 | CAWSRGGSTDTQYF
TRBJ2-7 | TRBV20-1 | CSAPERGRIYEQYF
TRBJ2-5 | TRBV5-6 | CASSPGLVTGQGTQYF
TRBJ1-5 | TRBV5-1 | CASTSGRRNQPQHF
TRBJ2-3 | TRBV5-1 | CASSSRLRWTQYF
TRBJ2-4 | TRBV5-1 | CASNPGQEKNIQYF
TRBJ1-6 | TRBV28 | CASSPGGRTYNSPLHF
TRBJ2-3 | TRBV20-1 | CSARRLRGQGTDTQYF
TRBJ1-2 | TRBV18 | CASSPPSGHYGYTF
TRBJ1-3 | TRBV12-3/TRBV12-4 | CASSPPPGNTIYF
TRBJ1-1 | TRBV20-1 | CSASETINSEAFF
TRBJ2-7 | TRBV7-9 | CASTGGGRDEQYF
TRBJ1-2 | TRBV18 | CASSPSTGGDGYTF
TRBJ1-4 | TRBV20-1 | CSAPPQGSTNEKLFF
TRBJ2-7 | TRBV13 | CASSLGPGPSGRAYEQYF
TRBJ1-6 | TRBV7-2 | CASSGAGVLPNSPLHF
TRBJ2-3 | TRBV11-2 | CASSPPPERGGTSTDTQYF
TRBJ2-5 | TRBV12-3/TRBV12-4 | CASSPTGQSQETQYF
TRBJ2-7 | TRBV7-2 | CASSLGWGSARAHEQYF
TRBJ2-3 | TRBV19 | CASSTGQGAGDTQYF
TRBJ2-1 | TRBV12-5 | CASGGLAELRSYNEQFF
TRBJ2-5 | TRBV7-2 | CASSLQAGARETQYF
TRBJ1-2 | TRBV5-1 | CASSLAQTGGSGYTF
TRBJ2-3 | TRBV25-1 | CASSKGTGTDTQYF
TRBJ2-1 | TRBV18 | CASSTRDNEQFF
TRBJ2-3 | TRBV6-2/TRBV6-3 | CASSYELAGEDTQYF
TRBJ2-4 | TRBV6-5 | CASSYASRKNIQYF
TRBJ2-3 | TRBV4-3 | CASSQDASGRPDTQYF
TRBJ1-5 | TRBV7-8 | CASSLDRPSNNQPQHF
TRBJ1-1 | TRBV29-1 | CSIRTNTEAFF
TRBJ1-1 | TRBV20-1 | CSARVKGLNTEAFF
TRBJ1-2 | TRBV4-3 | CASSQDRVVQGSYGYTF
TRBJ1-1 | TRBV7-8 | CASSFGTNTEAFF
TRBJ1-5 | TRBV6-2/TRBV6-3 | CASSYGGQAYNQPQHF
TRBJ2-5 | TRBV15 | CATSRGTVQATQYF
TRBJ2-7 | TRBV20-1 | CSATRGLGYEQYF
TRBJ2-3 | TRBV20-1 | CSATGTIGDTDTQYF
TRBJ2-1 | TRBV20-1 | CSARGHNEQFF
TRBJ1-1 | TRBV20-1 | CSAPANTEAFF
TRBJ2-7 | TRBV3-1 | CASSQSSSGTSNEQYF
TRBJ1-1 | TRBV12-3/TRBV12-4 | CASSRTGLGETEAFF
TRBJ1-2 | TRBV28 | CASSSRANGYTF
TRBJ2-7 | TRBV5-1 | CASSLTYGAYEQYF
TRBJ2-1 | TRBV6-2/TRBV6-3 | CASSPTPSGGPNEQFF
TRBJ2-3 | TRBV30 | CAWSPASGGADTQYF
TRBJ1-1 | TRBV15 | CATSRVREGGPEAFF
TRBJ2-2 | TRBV11-3 | CASSLFANTGELFF